Listed below are T cell receptor beta chains from one sample, sequenced in a study of beta chain features in type 1 diabetes. Measured with immunoSEQ multiplex PCR; TCRdb has only the in-frame clones, and not every one. Here the sample spans roughly 400,000 clones, about 14% being singletons. Sequenced material: naive CD4+ T cells from blood. The receptors derive from a woman between 18 and 29 years old in good health. Both conserved end residues are trimmed from each CDR3. D genes are given only for firm matches.

d_gene: TRBD2; v_gene: TRBV5-1; j_gene: TRBJ2-3; CDR3aa: ASSPQPLAGVTDTQY
d_gene: -; v_gene: TRBV28; j_gene: TRBJ1-5; CDR3aa: ASRSGQQNQPQH
d_gene: -; v_gene: TRBV29-1; j_gene: TRBJ2-1; CDR3aa: SVEAEGDEQF
d_gene: -; v_gene: TRBV9; j_gene: TRBJ2-7; CDR3aa: ASSNSGIVHEQY
d_gene: -; v_gene: TRBV28; j_gene: TRBJ1-2; CDR3aa: ASSLTVNDGYT
d_gene: -; v_gene: TRBV20-1; j_gene: TRBJ2-4; CDR3aa: SASSRDQY
d_gene: -; v_gene: TRBV6-6; j_gene: TRBJ2-7; CDR3aa: ASSPGFGGYEQY
d_gene: TRBD2; v_gene: TRBV27; j_gene: TRBJ2-1; CDR3aa: ASSFSIAGIINEQF
d_gene: -; v_gene: TRBV29-1; j_gene: TRBJ1-1; CDR3aa: SETGVNTEAF
d_gene: -; v_gene: TRBV19; j_gene: TRBJ2-7; CDR3aa: ASSSDPRAHYEQY
d_gene: -; v_gene: TRBV4-2; j_gene: TRBJ1-5; CDR3aa: ASSQDRTRGGQPQH
d_gene: -; v_gene: TRBV7-2; j_gene: TRBJ1-2; CDR3aa: ASSLQGIGYGYT
d_gene: TRBD1; v_gene: TRBV30; j_gene: TRBJ1-5; CDR3aa: ALRQGQDQPQH